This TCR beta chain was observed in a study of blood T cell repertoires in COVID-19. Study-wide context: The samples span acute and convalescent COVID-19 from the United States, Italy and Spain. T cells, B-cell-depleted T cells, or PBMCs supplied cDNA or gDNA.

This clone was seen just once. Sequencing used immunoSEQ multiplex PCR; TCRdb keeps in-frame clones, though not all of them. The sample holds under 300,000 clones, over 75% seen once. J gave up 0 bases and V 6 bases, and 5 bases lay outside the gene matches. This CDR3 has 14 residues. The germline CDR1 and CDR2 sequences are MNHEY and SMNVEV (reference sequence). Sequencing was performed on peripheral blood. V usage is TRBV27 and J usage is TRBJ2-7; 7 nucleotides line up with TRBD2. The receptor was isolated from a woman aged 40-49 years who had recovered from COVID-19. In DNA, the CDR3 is TGTGCCAGCAGGCCGGGGGGACGCTCCTACGAGCAGTACTTC. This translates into CASRPGGRSYEQYF.